A single T cell receptor beta chain is shown here with its context. The antigen remains undetermined. The data derive from a study of OX40 agonist ivuxolimab in advanced cancers. Study in general: Ivuxolimab, an agonist antibody against OX40 (CD134), was given to patients. Patients achieving partial responses numbered three: one hepatocellular carcinoma case and two cutaneous melanoma cases.

This CDR3 has 14 amino acids. CDR1 is LNHDA, CDR2 SQIVND, per germline (reference sequence). Trimming removed 7 bases at V and 0 bases at J, with 10 bases between. Sequencing was performed with immunoSEQ multiplex PCR; in TCRdb, only in-frame clones are kept and a portion is missing. The top ten clones hold approximately 0.76% of a sample with around 64,000 clones, 87% of them seen once. Whole-study findings and limits: Expanded clones were, on average, more numerous among CD8+ T cells than CD4+.

Patients who had autoimmune disease history or got systemic immunosuppression were left out. Sequences were derived from CD4+ or CD8+ T cells sorted from blood, sampled in a trial of the OX40 agonist ivuxolimab. The receptor comes from an adult with an advanced solid tumor such as melanoma, head and neck, liver or kidney cancer. The V call is TRBV19, the J call TRBJ1-3; D remains ambiguous. This chain's CDR3 is CASTEGTSGNTIYF. The CDR3, as DNA: TGTGCCAGTACAGAGGGAACCTCTGGAAACACCATATATTTT.